The 15 T cell receptor beta chains listed next were all sequenced from one sample in a study of response to subunit inactivated influenza vaccine. TCRdb redid the calling of the RT-PCR reads with MiXCR, one entry per CDR3 protein. The table lists 550,000 to 800,000 distinct CDR3 sequences, around a sixth of them singletons, with around 10% in the top ten. This specimen was PBMCs from blood, taken about 13 days after vaccination. The receptors derive from a man aged 45 to 65 who received an inactivated influenza vaccine.

V usage is TRBV30 and J usage is TRBJ2-2; D uncertain. This CDR3 spans 14 amino acids. Per the germline V gene, CDR1 is GTSNPN and CDR2 is SVGIG (reference sequence). Trimming pared 5 bases from V and 2 bases from J, leaving 12 bases between. The CDR3: CAWARAVNTGELFF. CDR3 bases: TGTGCCTGGGCCCGGGCCGTCAACACCGGGGAGCTGTTTTTT.

The chain employs TRBV20-1 and TRBJ1-1; no clear D gene. Germline V lookup: CDR1 DFQATT, CDR2 SNEGSKA (reference sequence). The CDR3 length is 9 residues. V shed 8 bases and J shed 8 bases, with 9 bases lying between them. The CDR3 spells CSPSQEAFF. CDR3 in DNA: TGCAGTCCCAGTCAGGAAGCTTTCTTT.

Ten or more counts support this clonotype. V and J are TRBV6-5 and TRBJ2-3, with D tentatively TRBD2 (5 bases). The CDR3 covers 12 residues. V lost 6 bases and J lost 6, with 10 bases in between. Germline V gene sequence: CDR1 MNHEY, CDR2 SVGAGI. The CDR3 reads CASSPGWDTQYF. The CDR3 nucleotides are TGTGCCAGCAGCCCGGGGTGGGATACGCAGTATTTT.

The chain couples TRBV7-7 to TRBJ1-4; 10 nucleotides match TRBD1. Germline trimming cut 0 bases from V and 8 bases from J; bases unmatched to any gene: 3. Germline V gene lookup returns CDR1 SSHAT and CDR2 FNYEAQ (reference sequence). The CDR3 runs 15 residues. DNA for the CDR3: TGTGCCAGCAGCTTAGCGCGGACAGGGGGGGAAAAACTGTTTTTT. This codes for CASSLARTGGEKLFF. The full variable domain, with the rest looked up from reference TRBV7-7 and TRBJ1-4, is GAGVSQSPRYKVTKRGQDVTLRCDPISSHATLYWYQQALGQGPEFLTYFNYEAQPDKSGLPSDRFSAERPEGSISTLTIQRTEQRDSAMYRCASSLARTGGEKLFFGSGTQLSVL.

In its sample, this clonotype was seen a few times. The chain links TRBV2 to TRBJ1-2; no clear D gene. CDR3 length: 16 amino acids. Trimming pared 0 bases from V and 4 bases from J, leaving 15 bases between. Germline-derived CDR1 and CDR2 are SNHLY and FYNNEI. The CDR3 DNA reads as TGTGCCAGCAGTGAAGCGAGACACCGAGGGATCTATGGCTACACCTTC. Translation: CASSEARHRGIYGYTF. Full variable domain (outside the CDR3, taken from reference TRBV2 and TRBJ1-2): EPEVTQTPSHQVTQMGQEVILRCVPISNHLYFYWYRQILGQKVEFLVSFYNNEISEKSEIFDDQFSVERPDGSNFTLKIRSTKLEDSAMYFCASSEARHRGIYGYTFGSGTRLTVV.

The V gene is TRBV12-3 or TRBV12-4, the J gene TRBJ2-2; 13 bases match TRBD2. This CDR3 comprises 18 residues. V dropped 4 bases and J dropped 1; count of bases not matched to a gene: 6. CDR3 region: CASSSSRTSGRNTGELFF. The CDR3 coding sequence is TGTGCCAGCAGTTCCTCGAGGACTAGCGGGAGGAACACCGGGGAGCTGTTTTTT.

This clonotype was picked up a small number of times. The chain links TRBV20-1 to TRBJ2-1; TRBD2 is a possible D gene (6 bases). V was trimmed by 5 bases and J by 6 bases, leaving 20 bases between them. The CDR3 sequence is 15 residues long. CDR1 is DFQATT, CDR2 SNEGSKA, per germline (reference sequence). The CDR3 DNA is TGCAGTGCTCGACCTGTCGGGACTTCCAGCAATGAGCAGTTCTTC. As protein: CSARPVGTSSNEQFF.

The sample holds a few counts of this clonotype. The chain couples TRBV25-1 to TRBJ2-1; D ambiguous. V was shortened by 4 bases and J by 7 bases, with 5 bases between the two germline ends. Germline V gene sequence: CDR1 MGHDK, CDR2 SYGVNS. This CDR3 is 11 amino acids long. CDR3 in amino acids: CASSGWNEQFF. The CDR3 DNA sequence: TGTGCCAGCAGTGGGTGGAATGAGCAGTTCTTC.

The sample holds a few counts of this clonotype. This chain connects TRBV6-5 to TRBJ2-3; D ambiguous. This CDR3 spans 15 amino acids. V was pared by 2 bases and J by 0 bases, with 9 bases between. CDR1 and CDR2 (germline): MNHEY, SVGAGI. The CDR3 is CASSYRVSSTDTQYF. The CDR3 DNA reads as TGTGCCAGCAGTTACCGGGTATCTAGCACAGATACGCAGTATTTT.

The rearrangement links TRBV7-9 to TRBJ2-3; 10 nucleotides match TRBD2. Germline-derived CDR1 and CDR2 are SEHNR and FQNEAQ (reference sequence). J lost 3 bases, V lost 6 bases, and 6 bases had no gene match. The CDR3 covers 15 residues. CDR3 residues: CASRAGLAITDTQYF. CDR3 nucleotides: TGTGCCAGCAGGGCGGGACTAGCGATAACAGATACGCAGTATTTT. Drawing the rest from reference TRBV7-9 and TRBJ2-3, the complete variable domain is DTGVSQNPRHKITKRGQNVTFRCDPISEHNRLYWYRQTLGQGPEFLTYFQNEAQLEKSRLLSDRFSAERPKGSFSTLEIQRTEQGDSAMYLCASRAGLAITDTQYFGPGTRLTVL.

This clonotype turned up a few times. V and J are TRBV4-2 and TRBJ2-5; D gene unclear. CDR1 is LGHNA, CDR2 YNFKEQ, per germline. Trimming pared 0 bases from V and 3 bases from J, leaving 8 bases between. The CDR3 has 14 amino acids. The CDR3 sequence is CASSQDLQKETQYF. DNA of the CDR3: TGTGCCAGCAGCCAAGATTTACAAAAAGAGACCCAGTACTTC.

The rearrangement joins TRBV25-1 to TRBJ2-7, with 8 nucleotides matching TRBD1. CDR1 and CDR2 from the germline V gene are MGHDK and SYGVNS. V gave up 4 bases and J gave up 5 bases; unmatched junction bases: 4. The CDR3 runs to 13 residues. The DNA of the CDR3 is TGTGCCAGCAGTGGGACAGGGACCCACGAGCAGTACTTC. Translating it yields CASSGTGTHEQYF.

Notes on this clonotype: At one of its ends the junction is not consistent with the germline gene, which may arise from a read error. The genes are TRBV6-1 and TRBJ2-7; no clear D. This CDR3 region has 14 residues. Germline CDR1 MNHNS, CDR2 SASEGT. CDR3 nucleotides: TGTGCCAGCACTGAAGCGCAAGGTTCGCGCGAGCAGTACTTC. It yields the protein CASTEAQGSREQYF.

This clonotype was observed a handful of times. The rearrangement joins TRBV20-1 to TRBJ2-7; TRBD2 agrees at 7 bases. CDR1 and CDR2 (germline): DFQATT, SNEGSKA (reference sequence). CDR3 length equals 16 residues. V was pared by 0 bases and J by 3 bases, with 11 bases of the junction left unmatched. The CDR3 DNA is TGCAGTGCTAGAGATAGCGGTATTGGGGAGGGCTACGAGCAGTACTTC. Its translation is CSARDSGIGEGYEQYF.

This clonotype showed up just a few times. The chain joins TRBV3-1 to TRBJ1-5; no clear D gene. CDR1 is LGHDT, CDR2 YNNKEL, per germline (reference sequence). V was pared by 1 base and J by 5 bases, with 6 bases between. The CDR3 is made up of 13 amino acids. The CDR3 loop reads CASSQVSDQPQHF. The DNA for the CDR3 is TGTGCCAGCAGCCAAGTTTCAGATCAGCCCCAGCATTTT.